This T cell receptor beta chain is from a study of neurological immune-mediated disorders. Notes on the study in general: None of the CDR3 amino acid sequences of expanded clones were shared across subjects, and this suggested private repertoires in all groups.

This clonotype showed up many times. Its antigen is not identified. cDNA was made by 5'RACE with 10-nucleotide random UMIs. TCRdb called the 5' RACE reads again in MiXCR, with one record for every CDR3 protein. The sample records roughly 98,000 distinct CDR3 sequences, 13% being singletons. Time point given: longitudinal time-point 2. The sequenced sample was PBMCs. This TCR was recovered from a female donor with HTLV-1-associated myelopathy (HAM/TSP).

CDR3 bases: TGTGCCAGCAGCCGGGACAGGGCGGCCACCGGGGAGCTGTTTTTT. It yields the protein CASSRDRAATGELFF. V usage is TRBV4-2 and J usage is TRBJ2-2; 9 positions agree with TRBD1. Germline CDR1 LGHNA, CDR2 YNFKEQ. The CDR3 runs 15 residues. V lost 4 bases, J lost 4 bases, and 4 bases stayed unmatched.